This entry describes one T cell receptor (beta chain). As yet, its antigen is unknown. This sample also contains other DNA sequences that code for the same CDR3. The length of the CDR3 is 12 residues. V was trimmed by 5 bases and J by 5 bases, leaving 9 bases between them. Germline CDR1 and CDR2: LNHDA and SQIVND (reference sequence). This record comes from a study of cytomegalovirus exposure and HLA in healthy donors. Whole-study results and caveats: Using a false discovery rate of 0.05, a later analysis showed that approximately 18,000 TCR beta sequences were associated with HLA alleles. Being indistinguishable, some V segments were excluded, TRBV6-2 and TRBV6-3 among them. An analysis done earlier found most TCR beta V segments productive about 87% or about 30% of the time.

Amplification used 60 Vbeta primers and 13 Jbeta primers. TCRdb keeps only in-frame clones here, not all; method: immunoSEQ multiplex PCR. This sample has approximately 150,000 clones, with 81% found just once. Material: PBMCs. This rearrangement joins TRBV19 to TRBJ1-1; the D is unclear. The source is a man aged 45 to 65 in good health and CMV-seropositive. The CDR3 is CASSWGGTEAFF. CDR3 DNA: TGTGCCAGTAGTTGGGGAGGAACTGAAGCTTTCTTT.